Listed below are T cell receptor beta chains from one sample, sequenced in a study of cytomegalovirus exposure and HLA in healthy donors. Data came from immunoSEQ multiplex PCR; TCRdb stores just in-frame clones and leaves some out. The top ten clones hold under 0.75% of a sample with fewer than 95,000 clones, about 80% of them seen once. Sequencing was performed on PBMCs. The receptors here all came from a man younger than 40 in good health and CMV-seronegative. The conserved cysteine and the conserved F or W are not part of the CDR3 here. Not all rows give a size; the values are once, few, many and, for expanded clones, a class.

CDR3: AILYEPGNTIY
V: TRBV7-2
size: -

CDR3: ASSQDPGVPGGYT
V: TRBV4-3
size: once

CDR3: ETRRYNEQF
V: TRBV5-4
size: -

CDR3: ATSRGLLAGANEQF
V: TRBV15
size: -

CDR3: ARPQGNTEAF
V: TRBV2
size: -

CDR3: ASSPDRFGANVLT
V: TRBV4-1
size: -

CDR3: ASRGLYYGYT
V: TRBV6-5
size: -

CDR3: ASSYSGGLGNTEAF
V: TRBV6-5
size: few

CDR3: ASSINWDREGSPLH
V: TRBV19
size: -

CDR3: ASSLVGTKAF
V: TRBV11-1
size: -

CDR3: ASSVALGLAGTDTQY
V: TRBV9
size: -

CDR3: ASSPKRALISGANVLT
V: TRBV7-2
size: -

CDR3: ASSKGPLAASVNTEAF
V: TRBV21-1
size: -

CDR3: ASSVNMQGGQETQY
V: TRBV9
size: -

CDR3: ASSIGGNEQF
V: TRBV19
size: -

CDR3: AITPTGATNNEQF
V: TRBV10-3
size: -

CDR3: ASSAGGGNMGFPQH
V: TRBV5-6
size: -

CDR3: ASRPNRDRGVVV
V: TRBV2
size: once

CDR3: ASSQDRGTTDTQY
V: TRBV5-1
size: -

CDR3: AISELAGEAWELF
V: TRBV10-3
size: -

CDR3: ASSEWGTGNTIY
V: TRBV2
size: -

CDR3: SVEGARSYEQY
V: TRBV29-1
size: -

CDR3: SVRGTEKGWNTEAF
V: TRBV29-1
size: -

CDR3: ASSRGMNTEAF
V: TRBV10-1
size: few

CDR3: ASSLTESSYNEQF
V: TRBV4-1
size: -

CDR3: ASSFSGGYNSPLH
V: TRBV28
size: -

CDR3: ASSYSSGGEAF
V: TRBV6-6
size: -

CDR3: ASSLVTGGYYGYT
V: TRBV5-1
size: -

CDR3: ASSLSVAGNEQF
V: TRBV27
size: once

CDR3: AISESTGGNQPQH
V: TRBV10-3
size: once

CDR3: ASSPGATNTGELF
V: TRBV18
size: once

CDR3: ASSSYTNPNNEQF
V: TRBV11-3
size: -

CDR3: ASSHPRAGGPQETQY
V: TRBV4-1
size: -

CDR3: ASSRAREGLDTQY
V: TRBV18
size: -

CDR3: ASSFLGANEQF
V: TRBV13
size: -

CDR3: ASSTGSGYEQY
V: TRBV6-1
size: few

CDR3: ASSYSGRYNEQF
V: TRBV6-1
size: once

CDR3: ASSTFPYGYT
V: TRBV6-6
size: -

CDR3: ASLPTGGANVLT
V: TRBV18
size: -

CDR3: ASSLSTLANYGYT
V: TRBV27
size: -

CDR3: ASRAQQGYNQPQH
V: TRBV2
size: -

CDR3: ASSPAGNYNEQF
V: TRBV9
size: -

CDR3: ATSRVYGPYGYT
V: TRBV15
size: -

CDR3: ASSLVGESGYT
V: TRBV5-4
size: -

CDR3: ASSYSSPQIEAF
V: TRBV6-5
size: few